This passage covers 31 T cell receptor beta chains from one sample sequenced in a study of blood T cell repertoires in COVID-19. Data came from immunoSEQ multiplex PCR; TCRdb stores just in-frame clones and leaves some out. The data show hundreds of thousands of clones, about nine tenths seen once. Source material: peripheral blood. Receptors were obtained from a man aged 55-75 years who had recovered from COVID-19.

The genes are TRBV27 and TRBJ1-2; D unclear. The CDR3 has 14 residues. The germline V and J ends were trimmed by 0 bases and 3 bases, with 8 bases remaining between them. CDR1 and CDR2 (germline): MNHEY, SMNVEV (reference sequence). As DNA, the CDR3 is TGTGCCAGCAGTTTATCGGCGGGAGACTATGGCTACACCTTC. This codes for CASSLSAGDYGYTF.

The chain employs TRBV29-1 and TRBJ2-3; D possibly corresponds to TRBD2 (6 bases). V was pared by 6 bases and J by 6 bases, with 13 bases between. CDR1 and CDR2 (germline): SQVTM, ANQGSEA. The CDR3 runs to 12 residues. The CDR3 sequence is CSVKQRGDTQYF. CDR3 DNA: TGCAGCGTAAAGCAACGGGGGGATACGCAGTATTTT.

The chain joins TRBV4-3 to TRBJ1-4; D unresolved. This CDR3 region has 15 residues. Germline CDR1 and CDR2: LGHNA and YSLEER. The V end lost 1 base, the J end lost 0 bases, and 6 bases lay between the germline ends. The CDR3 DNA follows: TGCGCCAGCAGCCAAGGGGCCTCAACTAATGAAAAACTGTTTTTT. Translating gives CASSQGASTNEKLFF.

The chain uses TRBV18 and TRBJ2-1; possibly TRBD2 for D (5 bases). V dropped 3 bases and J dropped 10 bases, with 13 bases sitting between them. Germline V gene sequence: CDR1 KGHSH, CDR2 LQKENI. This CDR3 contains 13 residues. The CDR3 DNA is TGTGCCAGCTCACCGGGCAGGACTGCGGAGCAGTTCTTC. It encodes CASSPGRTAEQFF.

The chain is built from TRBV27 and TRBJ2-7; TRBD2 matches 7 bases. With 7 bases clipped from V and 12 bases from J, the junction kept 15 bases outside the gene matches. Germline CDR1 and CDR2: MNHEY and SMNVEV (reference sequence). CDR3 length: 13 residues. DNA of the CDR3: TGTGCCAGCACCCCGGGGGGTGGCGGGAGTTTGTACTTC. This gives the protein CASTPGGGGSLYF.

The chain carries TRBV5-5 and TRBJ2-5; 12 nucleotides agree with TRBD2. The length of the CDR3 is 16 residues. Germline lookup yields CDR1 SGHKS and CDR2 YYEKEE (reference sequence). Trimming took 4 bases from V and 2 from J; bases not matched to a gene: 6. The CDR3 is CASSGVGLAGQETQYF. The CDR3 DNA reads TGTGCCAGCAGCGGGGTTGGACTAGCGGGACAAGAGACCCAGTACTTC.

The rearrangement uses TRBV30 and TRBJ2-7; 8 positions agree with TRBD1. The V gene's germline CDR1 is GTSNPN and CDR2 SVGIG (reference sequence). The CDR3 length is 14 residues. V gave up 4 bases and J gave up 2 bases; unmatched junction bases: 7. In DNA, the CDR3 is TGTGCCTGGATCCGGGACAGGTTACCCTACGAGCAGTACTTC. As protein: CAWIRDRLPYEQYF.

V usage is TRBV5-1 and J usage is TRBJ2-7, with D possibly matching TRBD1 (5 bases). The germline V gene has CDR1 SGHRS and CDR2 YFSETQ. The CDR3 is 13 amino acids. V was clipped by 4 bases and J by 4 bases, with 12 bases between them. The CDR3 nucleotides are TGCGCCAGCAGCGGCCAGGGCTTTTACGAGCAGTACTTC. Protein product: CASSGQGFYEQYF.

This chain links TRBV13 with TRBJ1-1; the D gene is possibly TRBD1 (5 bases). Trimming took off 0 bases at V and 4 bases at J, with 12 bases between the two ends. Germline V gene data show CDR1 as PRHDT and CDR2 as FYEKMQ (reference sequence). This CDR3 is built from 15 residues. The CDR3 nucleotides read TGTGCCAGCAGCTTAGGGGGCAGGAGGGGCACTGAAGCTTTCTTT. Its protein is CASSLGGRRGTEAFF. Combining the CDR3 with reference TRBV13 and TRBJ1-1 gives the whole variable domain AAGVIQSPRHLIKEKRETATLKCYPIPRHDTVYWYQQGPGQDPQFLISFYEKMQSDKGSIPDRFSAQQFSDYHSELNMSSLELGDSALYFCASSLGGRRGTEAFFGQGTRLTVV.

The chain joins TRBV2 to TRBJ2-3; TRBD2 aligns across 8 bases. The CDR3 contains 14 residues. V lost 6 bases to trimming and J lost 5 bases; unmatched junction nucleotides: 7. In germline, CDR1 is SNHLY, CDR2 FYNNEI. The CDR3 bases are TGTGCCAGCAGCCCCGGGGGGGCGGGAGATACGCAGTATTTT. This encodes CASSPGGAGDTQYF.

The chain has TRBV24-1 and TRBJ2-2; possible D gene TRBD2, 5 bases. The CDR3 contains 16 residues. Per germline, CDR1 KGHDR and CDR2 SFDVKD. Deletions cut 4 bases from V and 1 base from J, with 12 bases between. This chain's CDR3 is CATSDIGVGNTGELFF. CDR3 nucleotides: TGTGCCACCAGTGACATCGGGGTGGGGAACACCGGGGAGCTGTTTTTT.

V usage is TRBV28 and J usage is TRBJ2-7, with TRBD2 matching over 7 bases. The CDR3 length is 16 residues. V trimming: 3 bases; J trimming: 3 bases; junction bases outside the gene matches: 11. Germline-derived CDR1 and CDR2 are MDHEN and SYDVKM. The chain's CDR3 is CASSFGPETSSYEQYF. The CDR3 DNA reads TGTGCCAGCAGTTTTGGGCCCGAGACTAGCAGCTACGAGCAGTACTTC.

The CDR3 spells CASSEAREGGEQYF. The CDR3 region has the DNA TGTGCCAGCAGTGAAGCGCGGGAGGGAGGAGAGCAGTACTTC. This chain uses TRBV2 with TRBJ2-7; 9 bases are a match to TRBD2. J lost 7 bases, V lost 0 bases, and 4 bases had no gene match. The V gene's germline CDR1 is SNHLY and CDR2 FYNNEI. The CDR3 extends over 14 amino acids.

The table lists this clone with a count of one. This chain joins TRBV7-2 and TRBJ1-4, with D possibly TRBD1 on 6 matching bases. The germline V gene encodes CDR1 SGHTA and CDR2 FQGNSA. The CDR3 runs 15 residues. The V and J ends lost 11 bases and 4 bases respectively, with 20 bases between them. The CDR3 is CASAPGGALNEKLFF. The CDR3 DNA follows: TGTGCCTCCGCTCCCGGGGGGGCCCTTAATGAAAAACTGTTTTTT.

This chain joins TRBV10-3 and TRBJ2-1; TRBD2 is a possible D gene (5 bases). V gave up 8 bases and J gave up 9 bases, with 17 bases separating them. This CDR3 contains 13 residues. Germline loops: CDR1 ENHRY, CDR2 SYGVKD. CDR3 amino acids: CAIGGSSQAEQFF. In DNA, the CDR3 is TGTGCCATCGGCGGGTCGTCGCAGGCTGAGCAGTTCTTC.

The chain employs TRBV5-4 and TRBJ1-3; no clear D. The CDR3 runs 14 residues. Trimming took 4 bases from V and 1 from J, leaving 9 bases between them. Germline V lookup: CDR1 SGHNT, CDR2 YYREEE (reference sequence). The CDR3 DNA is TGTGCCAGCAGCCCGTCGGGATCTGGAAACACCATATATTTT. Residues: CASSPSGSGNTIYF.

V is TRBV4-1 and J is TRBJ2-3, with a tentative D call TRBD2 (7 bases). This CDR3 spans 16 amino acids. V lost 0 bases and J lost 4, with 14 bases in between. Germline lookup yields CDR1 MGHRA and CDR2 YSYEKL. The CDR3 bases are TGCGCCAGCAGCCAAGACCCCGGGGGGCGAGCAGATACGCAGTATTTT. This encodes CASSQDPGGRADTQYF.

The CDR3 is CASSLGGTQQETQYF. The CDR3 nucleotides read TGCGCCAGCAGCTTGGGGGGGACACAACAAGAGACCCAGTACTTC. J is TRBJ2-5 and V is TRBV5-1, with D perhaps matching TRBD1 (6 bases). Trimming shortened V by 0 bases and J by 2 bases, and 11 bases separated the two germline ends. This CDR3 is built from 15 residues. Germline V CDR1 and CDR2: SGHRS, YFSETQ.

The chain recombines TRBV5-1 with TRBJ2-2; no definite D call. Germline V CDR1 and CDR2: SGHRS, YFSETQ. V lost 2 bases and J lost 2, with 7 bases in between. The CDR3 length is 14 residues. The CDR3 spells CASSFPSNTGELFF. The CDR3 DNA reads TGCGCCAGCAGCTTCCCTTCTAACACCGGGGAGCTGTTTTTT. Using reference TRBV5-1 and TRBJ2-2 for the parts outside the CDR3, the full variable domain is KAGVTQTPRYLIKTRGQQVTLSCSPISGHRSVSWYQQTPGQGLQFLFEYFSETQRNKGNFPGRFSGRQFSNSRSEMNVSTLELGDSALYLCASSFPSNTGELFFGEGSRLTVL.

The chain uses TRBV5-1 and TRBJ2-3; TRBD1 matches at 9 bases. CDR1 is SGHRS and CDR2 is YFSETQ in the germline V gene. V lost 0 bases and J lost 5; bases outside the gene matches: 4. The CDR3 sequence is 15 residues long. DNA of the CDR3: TGCGCCAGCAGCTTGGAGGACAGGGGATTAGATACGCAGTATTTT. As protein: CASSLEDRGLDTQYF.

The V gene is TRBV5-6, the J gene TRBJ1-5, with TRBD1 as a possible D gene (5 bases). Germline V gene sequence: CDR1 SGHDT, CDR2 YYEEEE. Trimming cost V 2 bases and J 7 bases, with 16 bases left between them. The CDR3 has 15 amino acids. CDR3 coding DNA: TGTGCCAGCAGCTTTCGTAACAGGTTCGGACAGCCCCAGCATTTT. Translated, it gives CASSFRNRFGQPQHF.

This chain connects TRBV5-4 to TRBJ2-5, with a weak D call TRBD1 (5 bases). From germline, CDR1 is SGHNT and CDR2 YYREEE (reference sequence). This CDR3 region has 14 residues. V lost 2 bases and J 2 bases, leaving 10 bases between the germline ends. CDR3 sequence (DNA): TGTGCCAGCAGCTTCAATGCAGGGCAAGAGACCCAGTACTTC. Amino acid sequence: CASSFNAGQETQYF.

The gene calls are TRBV6-5 and TRBJ1-2; 7 nucleotides align to TRBD1. The CDR3 runs 13 residues. CDR1 is MNHEY and CDR2 is SVGAGI in the germline V gene. V lost 6 bases and J lost 2; bases outside the gene matches: 3. The CDR3 sequence is CASRPGQNYGYTF. The CDR3 coding sequence is TGTGCCAGCAGGCCGGGACAGAACTATGGCTACACCTTC.

This rearrangement joins TRBV7-8 to TRBJ2-2; D uncertain. This CDR3 contains 14 residues. V was cut by 5 bases and J by 8 bases, with 15 bases left in between. CDR1 is SGHVS, CDR2 FQNEAQ, per germline. The CDR3 is CASSLIAQRGELFF. CDR3 nucleotide sequence: TGTGCCAGCAGCCTAATAGCCCAAAGAGGGGAGCTGTTTTTT. Full variable domain (remainder filled in from reference TRBV7-8 and TRBJ2-2): GAGVSQSPRYKVAKRGQDVALRCDPISGHVSLFWYQQALGQGPEFLTYFQNEAQLDKSGLPSDRFFAERPEGSVSTLKIQRTQQEDSAVYLCASSLIAQRGELFFGEGSRLTVL.

The chain employs TRBV11-2 and TRBJ1-5; 9 bases agree with TRBD1. Germline V CDR1 and CDR2: SGHAT, FQNNGV. Unmatched junction bases numbered 1, after V lost 3 bases and J lost 7 bases. The CDR3 has 13 residues. In nucleotides, the CDR3 is TGTGCCAGCAGCTTTGACAGGGGGCAGCCCCAGCATTTT. Amino acid sequence: CASSFDRGQPQHF.

J is TRBJ2-7 and V is TRBV2, with 9 bases aligning to TRBD2. J was trimmed by 2 bases and V by 8 bases; bases with no gene match: 10. Per the germline V gene, CDR1 is SNHLY and CDR2 is FYNNEI. This CDR3 is built from 15 residues. Here the CDR3 reads CASRAGGHEAYEQYF. As DNA, the CDR3 is TGTGCCAGCCGAGCGGGAGGTCACGAAGCCTACGAGCAGTACTTC.

This chain connects TRBV21-1 to TRBJ1-5. TRBV21-1 is reported as a pseudogene. The CDR3 runs 18 residues. The CDR3 loop reads CASSKEVSGTKVTEPQHF. CDR3 sequence (DNA): TGTGCCAGCAGCAAAGAAGTAAGCGGGACAAAGGTGACGGAGCCCCAGCATTTT.

This clone has more than one count but fewer than ten. The CDR3 region has the DNA TGTGCCAGCAGCTTAGTTAGTTCAGGGTCTCTTGACTATGGCTACACCTTC. Protein: CASSLVSSGSLDYGYTF. The chain carries TRBV7-2 and TRBJ1-2; TRBD1 is a possible D gene (5 bases). Trimming stripped 1 base from V and 3 bases from J, with 18 bases between. Germline V CDR1 and CDR2: SGHTA, FQGNSA. This CDR3 is built from 17 residues.

The chain employs TRBV4-3 and TRBJ2-7; D unclear. This CDR3 has 14 residues. CDR1 is LGHNA and CDR2 is YSLEER in the germline V gene. Trimming shortened V by 4 bases and J by 2 bases, and 12 bases separated the two germline ends. The CDR3 sequence is CASSLIARAYEQYF. DNA for the CDR3: TGCGCCAGCAGCCTTATTGCCCGGGCCTACGAGCAGTACTTC.

The rearrangement joins TRBV11-3 to TRBJ2-7; D remains unclear. The CDR3 is 13 amino acids. With 1 base removed from V and 1 base from J, the gap between germline ends came to 5 bases. From germline, CDR1 is SGHNT and CDR2 YENEEA. Here the CDR3 reads CASSLAPSYEQYF. For the CDR3, the DNA is TGTGCCAGCAGCTTAGCCCCGTCCTACGAGCAGTACTTC.

The chain recombines TRBV6-5 with TRBJ1-1, with D possibly TRBD1 on 6 matching bases. This CDR3 is built from 15 residues. V was cut by 2 bases and J by 1 base, with 11 bases left in between. The germline CDR1 and CDR2 sequences are MNHEY and SVGAGI. The CDR3 spells CASSYAGTRNTEAFF. Here the CDR3 DNA reads TGTGCCAGCAGTTACGCAGGGACACGGAACACTGAAGCTTTCTTT.